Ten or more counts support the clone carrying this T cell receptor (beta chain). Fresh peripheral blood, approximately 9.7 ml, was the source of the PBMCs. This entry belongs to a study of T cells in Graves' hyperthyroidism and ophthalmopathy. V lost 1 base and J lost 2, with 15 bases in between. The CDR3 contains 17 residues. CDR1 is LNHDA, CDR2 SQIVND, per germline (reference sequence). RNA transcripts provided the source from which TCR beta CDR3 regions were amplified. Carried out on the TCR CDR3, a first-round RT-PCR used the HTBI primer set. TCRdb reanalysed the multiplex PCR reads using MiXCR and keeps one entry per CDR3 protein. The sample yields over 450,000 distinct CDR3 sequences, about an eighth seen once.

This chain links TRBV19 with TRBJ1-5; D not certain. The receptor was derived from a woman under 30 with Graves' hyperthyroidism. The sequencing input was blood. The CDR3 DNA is TGTGCCAGTAGTATAGGGCAGCCCTATGATGGCAATCAGCCCCAGCATTTT. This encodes CASSIGQPYDGNQPQHF.